This T cell receptor (beta chain) was identified in a study of blood T cells in healthy people across ages. Sample-barcoded 5' priming and a J-beta primer mix drove a second PCR of about 6 to 12 cycles. Template switching added a 12-random-nucleotide identifier to every cDNA molecule. TCRdb processed the 5' RACE reads anew with MiXCR; each CDR3 protein has one entry. The sample consists of roughly 1.5 million distinct CDR3 sequences, approximately 39% of them appearing once. Every participating donor contributed about 10 milliliters of peripheral blood through a draw. Extracted total RNA amounted to at least 5.5 micrograms for each sample. Regarding the study as a whole: With donor CMV status unknown, expanded clonotype changes were possibly confounded.

In germline, CDR1 is LGHNA, CDR2 YSLEER. V lost 3 bases and J lost 11, with 16 bases in between. The CDR3 runs to 13 residues. This clonotype has more than one count but fewer than ten. Its specificity is unknown. Specimen: blood. This clonotype originated in a woman aged 18-35 years in good health. V usage is TRBV4-3 and J usage is TRBJ2-5, with no clear D. Here the CDR3 reads CASSHRRNNEQYF. The CDR3 coding sequence is TGCGCCAGCAGCCATCGGCGAAACAATGAGCAGTACTTC.